This record covers a single T cell receptor beta chain. The data originate from a study of early T cells in non-severe SARS-CoV-2 infection. CDR3 length equals 11 residues. CDR1 MDHEN and CDR2 SYDVKM come from the germline V gene. Trimming removed 6 bases at V and 12 bases at J, with 12 bases between. Via MiXCR, TCRdb re-called the 5' RACE reads, giving one row per CDR3 protein. The table shows tens of thousands of distinct CDR3 sequences, with around 15% occurring only once. The chain recombines TRBV28 with TRBJ2-1; maybe TRBD1 (5 bases). This TCR was recovered from an adult who was a healthcare worker with PCR-confirmed SARS-CoV-2 infection or an uninfected control (not recorded which). Sequenced input: whole blood. CDR3 sequence reads: CASSQGFGQFF. In DNA, the CDR3 is TGTGCCAGCAGCCAGGGTTTTGGGCAGTTCTTC. The variable domain in full, completed from reference TRBV28 and TRBJ2-1, reads DVKVTQSSRYLVKRTGEKVFLECVQDMDHENMFWYRQDPGLGLRLIYFSYDVKMKEKGDIPEGYSVSREKKERFSLILESASTNQTSMYLCASSQGFGQFFGPGTRLTVL.